This T cell receptor (beta chain) was profiled in a study of blood T cell repertoires in COVID-19. The overall study: Collection of acute and convalescent COVID-19 samples took place in the United States, Italy and Spain. T cells, B-cell-depleted T cells, or PBMCs supplied cDNA or gDNA.

The age range of participants was about 18 to 95 years, with residence in about two dozen US areas. The CDR3 spans 15 residues. Trimming cost V 4 bases and J 2 bases; bases outside gene matches: 8. CDR1 is SGHNT, CDR2 YYREEE, per germline (reference sequence). Original processing notes: Reference gene primer amplification in the assay estimated nucleated cell counts. The method was immunoSEQ multiplex PCR; TCRdb's version includes in-frame clones alone and lacks a portion of them. That table gives V, J and clone size, and the DNA gave D and trimming. The sample lists about 400,000 clones; approximately 88% were seen once.

The sequencing input was PBMCs or T cells enriched from blood (not recorded which). The chain carries TRBV5-4 and TRBJ2-5, with 7 bases lining up with TRBD2. The source of this sequence is a woman aged 40 to 50 with acute COVID-19. The CDR3 region is CASSPLGGGQETQYF. The CDR3 region has the DNA TGTGCCAGCAGCCCCCTTGGGGGGGGACAAGAGACCCAGTACTTC.